Listed below are T cell receptor beta chains from one sample, sequenced in a study of glioma-infiltrating T cells after dendritic cell vaccination. Profiling relied on immunoSEQ multiplex PCR, and the TCRdb table lists in-frame clones only, not all of them. The top ten clones hold around 34% of a sample with more than 20,000 clones, around 79% of them seen once. The sequencing used blood, collected before dendritic cell vaccination. Receptor source: a human donor with glioblastoma. Each CDR3 is given with its conserved first and last residue. The D gene is left open where the match is weak. Some rows mark clone size as missing; the rest say once, few, many or name a class of expanded clone.

-	-	TRBV19	TRBJ2-7	12	CAPGRLAGEQYF	TGTGCCCCTGGGAGGCTAGCCGGCGAGCAGTACTTC
TRBD1	once	TRBV27	TRBJ2-7	14	CASSFDRGSYEQYF	TGTGCCAGCAGTTTCGACAGGGGCTCCTACGAGCAGTACTTC
-	-	TRBV30	TRBJ1-4	15	CAWSLENRVYEKLFF	TGTGCCTGGAGTTTGGAGAACAGGGTCTATGAAAAACTGTTTTTT
-	-	TRBV28	TRBJ1-2	13	CASSAGNYYGYTF	TGTGCCAGCAGCGCAGGGAATTACTATGGCTACACCTTC
TRBD2	-	TRBV2	TRBJ2-1	15	CASRSGTSGSNEQFF	TGTGCCAGCAGATCCGGGACTAGCGGGAGCAATGAGCAGTTCTTC
-	-	TRBV30	TRBJ1-5	14	CAWSVSTGRQPQHF	TGTGCCTGGAGTGTATCGACAGGTCGTCAGCCCCAGCATTTT
TRBD2	-	TRBV7-8	TRBJ2-5	19	CASSANPGTSGFYFETQYF	TGTGCCAGCAGCGCCAACCCCGGGACTAGCGGGTTTTATTTTGAGACCCAGTACTTC
TRBD1	-	TRBV5-1	TRBJ1-3	16	CASSLGRQGTGNTIYF	TGCGCCAGCAGCTTGGGGCGACAGGGGACTGGAAACACCATATATTTT
TRBD2	-	TRBV6-4	TRBJ2-3	15	CASRGTSGSADTQYF	TGTGCCAGCCGGGGGACTAGCGGGAGCGCAGATACGCAGTATTTT
TRBD1	-	TRBV30	TRBJ2-3	16	CAWGPRDRGPPGTQYF	TGTGCCTGGGGGCCCAGGGACAGGGGCCCACCCGGTACGCAGTATTTT
-	-	TRBV5-6	TRBJ2-6	17	CASRTGVPGSGANVLTF	TGTGCCAGCAGAACTGGGGTTCCGGGGTCCGGGGCCAACGTCCTGACTTTC
TRBD1	-	TRBV11-3	TRBJ2-7	14	CASGPLGQPYEQYF	TGTGCCAGCGGCCCCCTGGGACAGCCGTACGAGCAGTACTTC
TRBD1	-	TRBV9	TRBJ2-7	14	CASSAMTGPGEQYF	TGTGCCAGCAGCGCTATGACAGGGCCAGGGGAGCAGTACTTC
-	-	TRBV30	TRBJ1-2	13	CAWRLSSNYGYTF	TGTGCCTGGAGGTTGTCTTCTAACTATGGCTACACCTTC
-	-	TRBV30	TRBJ2-3	14	CAWTLALGTDTQYF	TGTGCCTGGACTCTAGCGCTGGGCACAGATACGCAGTATTTT
-	-	TRBV19	TRBJ1-1	14	CASSIAGTSPEAFF	TGTGCCAGTAGTATAGCTGGCACCTCCCCTGAAGCTTTCTTT
TRBD1	-	TRBV28	TRBJ2-5	13	CASSRDREETQYF	TGTGCCAGCAGTCGAGACAGGGAAGAGACCCAGTACTTC
-	-	TRBV27	TRBJ1-6	16	CASSSRNRGSNSPLHF	TGTGCCAGCAGCTCCCGGAATCGAGGGTCTAATTCACCCCTCCACTTT
-	few	TRBV10-3	TRBJ2-7	14	CAISEGGLPYEQYF	TGTGCCATCAGTGAGGGAGGGCTACCCTACGAGCAGTACTTC
TRBD2	-	TRBV5-1	TRBJ2-3	14	CASSSTGLADTQYF	TGCGCCAGCAGCTCGACGGGACTAGCAGATACGCAGTATTTT
TRBD1	-	TRBV19	TRBJ1-2	15	CASYLTGAFGYGYTF	TGTGCCAGCTACCTGACAGGGGCCTTCGGCTATGGCTACACCTTC
TRBD2	-	TRBV6-4	TRBJ2-1	14	CASSQSGDYNEQFF	TGTGCCAGCAGTCAGAGCGGGGATTACAATGAGCAGTTCTTC
-	-	TRBV5-5	TRBJ1-1	16	CASSFRSTGLNTEAFF	TGTGCCAGCAGCTTTCGGAGTACGGGATTGAACACTGAAGCTTTCTTT
-	-	TRBV19	TRBJ2-3	12	CASRTTQDTQYF	TGTGCCAGTAGGACGACACAGGATACGCAGTATTTT
-	-	TRBV6-1	TRBJ2-1	13	CASEIGPSREQFF	TGTGCCAGCGAAATAGGGCCTAGCCGGGAGCAGTTCTTC
TRBD2	-	TRBV5-5	TRBJ2-1	17	CASTPKKAGDDYNEQFF	TGTGCCAGCACACCTAAAAAAGCGGGAGATGACTACAATGAGCAGTTCTTC